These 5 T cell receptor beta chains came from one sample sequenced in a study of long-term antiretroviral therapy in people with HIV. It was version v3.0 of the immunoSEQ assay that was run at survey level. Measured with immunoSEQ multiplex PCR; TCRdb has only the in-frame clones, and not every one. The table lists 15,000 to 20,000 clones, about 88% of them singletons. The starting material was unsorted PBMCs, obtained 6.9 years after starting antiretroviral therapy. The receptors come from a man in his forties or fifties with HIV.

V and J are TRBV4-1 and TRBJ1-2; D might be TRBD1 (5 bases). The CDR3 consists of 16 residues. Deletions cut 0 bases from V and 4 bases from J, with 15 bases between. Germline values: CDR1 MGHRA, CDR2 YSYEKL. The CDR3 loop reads CASSQEGQGDSYGYTF. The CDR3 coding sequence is TGCGCCAGCAGCCAAGAGGGGCAGGGAGATAGCTATGGCTACACCTTC.

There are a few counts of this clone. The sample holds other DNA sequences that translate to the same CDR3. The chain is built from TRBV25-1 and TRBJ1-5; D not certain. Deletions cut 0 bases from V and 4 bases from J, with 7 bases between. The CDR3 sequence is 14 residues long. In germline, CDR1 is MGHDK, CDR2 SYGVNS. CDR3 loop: CASSEYSLNQPQHF. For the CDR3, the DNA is TGTGCCAGCAGTGAATATAGCCTGAATCAGCCCCAGCATTTT.

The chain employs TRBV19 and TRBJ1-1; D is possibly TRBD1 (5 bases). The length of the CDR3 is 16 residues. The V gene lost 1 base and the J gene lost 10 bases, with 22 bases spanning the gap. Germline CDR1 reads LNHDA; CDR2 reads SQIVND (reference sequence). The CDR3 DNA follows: TGTGCCAGTAGTATAGCGCGGGGCGGCCGACTCCTTGGAGCTTTCTTT. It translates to CASSIARGGRLLGAFF.

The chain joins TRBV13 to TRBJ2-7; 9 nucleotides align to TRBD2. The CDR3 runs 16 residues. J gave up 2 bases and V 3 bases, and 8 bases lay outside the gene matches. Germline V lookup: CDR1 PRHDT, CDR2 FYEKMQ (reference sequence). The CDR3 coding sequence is TGTGCCAGCAGCTTTCATCCTAGCGGGGTTACCTACGAGCAGTACTTC. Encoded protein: CASSFHPSGVTYEQYF.

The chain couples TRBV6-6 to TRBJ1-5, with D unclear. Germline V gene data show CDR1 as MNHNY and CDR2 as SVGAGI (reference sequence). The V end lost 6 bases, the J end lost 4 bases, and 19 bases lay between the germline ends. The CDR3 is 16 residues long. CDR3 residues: CASRSTGVLDNQPQHF. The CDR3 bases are TGTGCCAGCAGAAGTACCGGGGTCCTGGATAATCAGCCCCAGCATTTT.